This T cell receptor beta chain comes out of a study of CD8+ T cells in alopecia areata. Study background: The SALT score measured affected scalp surface percentage in treated patients.

In each case, RNA was isolated and then reverse transcribed into cDNA as the sequencing template. Clones were read by immunoSEQ multiplex PCR, and TCRdb kept only the in-frame ones, dropping some. The table records about 7,400 clones, around 66% of them present only once. The treatment: oral pan-JAK inhibitor, 5-10 mg twice daily. Sampling of alopecia areata patients yielded lesional scalp punch biopsies as well as peripheral blood. V lost 6 bases and J lost 1, with 21 bases in between. Germline V gives CDR1 SEHNR, CDR2 FQNEAQ (reference sequence). This CDR3 has 17 amino acids. Sequencing was performed on skin, taken at week 4, from a patient treated with tofacitinib. This TCR was sampled from a human donor with alopecia areata. The chain combines TRBV7-9 with TRBJ1-1; the D gene is possibly TRBD1 (5 bases). Here the CDR3 reads CASRPGHSYGANTEAFF. DNA of the CDR3: TGTGCCAGCAGACCGGGGCACTCTTACGGGGCGAACACTGAAGCTTTCTTT.